This T cell receptor beta chain was sequenced for a study of EBV T-cell therapy then PD-1 blockade in nasopharyngeal carcinoma (dated by TCRdb to the early 2020s). The CDR3, cysteine through phenylalanine, is 15 amino acids long. The only DNA kept is the CDR3, 45 bases in frame from the first base. CDR1 and CDR2 are drawn from the germline V gene: SGHVS, FNYEAQ. A distance of 18 bases separates the germline ends of V and J, which lose 5 bases and 7 bases respectively. The meaning of the sample's treatment or condition label: AdE1-LMPpoly-expanded autologous EBV-specific T-cell therapy followed by anti-PD-1 nivolumab. Comment on this clone: Its recognized antigen is unknown. No base quality information exists; no much larger clone differs at one position.

The Qiagen DNeasy Kit was used to extract genomic DNA from the sorted cells. Deep sequencing of the TCR beta chain was done on the immunoSEQ platform. As for how the authors treated the data: The immunoSEQ Analyzer software was used to analyze the repertoire data. The immuneACCESS repertoire file appears here via TCRdb, limited to in-frame rearrangements. These files lack a portion of the clones; in checked studies, under half of the deficit traces to unresolved V genes, and the cause of the others is not known. The V and J calls and clone size were taken over from that table, and D and trimming were inferred from the DNA. Counted in this sample were some 21,000 clones; 75% to 90% of them appeared once. Approximately 30% of the sample is held by the ten biggest clonotypes.

The sequence links TRBV7-6 to TRBJ2-1, with a tentative D gene TRBD1 over 6 matching bases. This clonotype was sampled from a man aged 40-55 years with nasopharyngeal carcinoma. The sequenced sample was CD8+ T cells from blood, obtained at approximately day 60 from a patient whose treatment included autologous EBV-specific T cells and nivolumab. In nucleotide form, the sequence is TGTGCCAGCAGCCCTACAGGGAAGAGTGGAAATGAGCAGTTCTTC. Translated, this is CASSPTGKSGNEQFF.